What follows are 26 T cell receptor beta chains derived from one specimen sequenced in a study of sequential checkpoint blockade in melanoma. Sample treatment: randomized to nivolumab then ipilimumab (arm A) or the reverse (arm B). Repertoires were generated with immunoSEQ multiplex PCR, while TCRdb's copy carries only in-frame clones and drops some. The sample has about 20,000 clones; over 75% are singletons. The material sequenced was CD8+ T cells sorted from blood (inferred from file names), taken from a patient given nivolumab and ipilimumab in sequence. The source of these receptors is a human donor with melanoma.

The J gene is TRBJ2-7, the V gene TRBV27; the match to TRBD2 covers 7 bases. CDR1 and CDR2 (germline): MNHEY, SMNVEV (reference sequence). Trimming took 5 bases from V and 3 from J; bases not matched to a gene: 13. The CDR3 has 16 residues. Here the CDR3 DNA reads TGTGCCAGCAGTCCTTCCTTCGGGGGGAACTTCTACGAGCAGTACTTC. Translated: CASSPSFGGNFYEQYF.

This clone was picked up a small number of times. V usage is TRBV6-1 and J usage is TRBJ2-5; 10 nucleotides match TRBD1. This CDR3 has 14 amino acids. The V segment lost 6 bases and the J segment 5 bases; nucleotides outside the gene matches: 6. In germline, CDR1 is MNHNS, CDR2 SASEGT. The DNA of the CDR3 is TGTGCCAGCAGGGGGACAGGGGAAGTGGAGACCCAGTACTTC. Its translation: CASRGTGEVETQYF.

In its sample, this clone was seen a few times. The rearrangement uses TRBV27 and TRBJ2-3; 10 bases match TRBD1. After removal of 5 bases from V and 6 bases from J, the junction contained 5 bases not matched to a gene. There are 14 residues in the CDR3. Germline CDR1 is MNHEY and CDR2 is SMNVEV (reference sequence). The CDR3 here is CASSSRQGADTQYF. CDR3 coding DNA: TGTGCCAGCAGTAGCCGACAGGGGGCTGATACGCAGTATTTT.

DNA of the CDR3: TGTGCCAGCAGCCCGAGACAGGGGGCTTCCGCTGAAGCTTTCTTT. It codes for CASSPRQGASAEAFF. This chain uses TRBV13 with TRBJ1-1; 10 positions agree with TRBD1. V gave up 5 bases and J gave up 6 bases; unmatched junction bases: 9. This CDR3 spans 15 amino acids. From germline, CDR1 is PRHDT and CDR2 FYEKMQ (reference sequence).

The genes are TRBV27 and TRBJ1-2, with TRBD1 matching over 10 bases. V trimming: 3 bases; J trimming: 4 bases; junction bases outside the gene matches: 8. Germline CDR1 reads MNHEY; CDR2 reads SMNVEV (reference sequence). CDR3 length: 16 residues. CDR3 loop: CASSFDHGTGVYGYTF. DNA of the CDR3: TGTGCCAGCAGTTTTGACCATGGGACAGGGGTCTATGGCTACACCTTC.

The chain has TRBV15 and TRBJ2-1, with TRBD2 identical over 11 bases. Per germline, CDR1 LNHNV and CDR2 YYDKDF (reference sequence). The length of the CDR3 is 19 residues. V was clipped by 1 base and J by 7 bases; unmatched bases: 15. CDR3 nucleotides: TGTGCCACCAGCAGAGGGTCGGCTAGCGGGGGGCCGCGGGGGAATGAGCAGTTCTTC. It encodes CATSRGSASGGPRGNEQFF.

This chain connects TRBV7-9 to TRBJ2-5, with 9 positions matching TRBD1. CDR3 size: 14 residues. J gave up 1 base and V 5 bases, and 2 bases lay outside the gene matches. Germline-derived CDR1 and CDR2 are SEHNR and FQNEAQ (reference sequence). The CDR3 DNA follows: TGTGCCAGCAGCCGGGACAGGGCCCAAGAGACCCAGTACTTC. Encoded protein: CASSRDRAQETQYF.

This clone showed up just once. J is TRBJ1-2 and V is TRBV5-8; 10 bases map to TRBD1. The CDR3 is 16 amino acids. V shed 0 bases, J shed 4 bases, and the junction held 6 bases outside the gene matches. CDR1 is SGHTS and CDR2 is YDEGEE in the germline V gene. CDR3 nucleotide sequence: TGTGCCAGCAGCTTGGGGACCGGGACAGGGGTCTATGGCTACACCTTC. Its translation is CASSLGTGTGVYGYTF. The entire variable domain, with the rest obtained from reference TRBV5-8 and TRBJ1-2, is as follows: EAGVTQSPTHLIKTRGQQATLRCSPISGHTSVYWYQQALGLGLQFLLWYDEGEERNRGNFPPRFSGRQFPNYSSELNVNALELEDSALYLCASSLGTGTGVYGYTFGSGTRLTVV.

V and J are TRBV5-8 and TRBJ2-7; D remains unclear. V was trimmed by 3 bases and J by 2 bases, leaving 12 bases between them. The CDR3 contains 14 residues. Germline assignment: CDR1 SGHTS and CDR2 YDEGEE. CDR3 protein: CASSSYRGPYEQYF. CDR3 sequence (DNA): TGTGCCAGCAGCTCCTATCGCGGTCCCTACGAGCAGTACTTC.

This chain connects TRBV4-3 to TRBJ2-5; 11 positions match TRBD2. Germline V gene sequence: CDR1 LGHNA, CDR2 YSLEER. The length of the CDR3 is 16 residues. V trimming: 0 bases; J trimming: 4 bases; junction bases outside the gene matches: 4. The CDR3 region has the DNA TGCGCCAGCAGCCAAGAAACTAGCGGGAGCGCAGAGACCCAGTACTTC. This translates into CASSQETSGSAETQYF.

The J gene is TRBJ2-5, the V gene TRBV5-1, with 7 nucleotides matching TRBD1. The closer fit of TRBJ2-7 to the DNA end suggests the J call may be wrong. The CDR3 sequence is 14 residues long. Germline CDR1 is SGHRS and CDR2 is YFSETQ. CDR3 sequence (DNA): TGCGCCAGCAGCTTCGGGACAGCCTCCTACGAGCAGTACTTC. Translating it yields CASSFGTASYEQYF.

This clone was detected only once. The chain couples TRBV7-7 to TRBJ2-6, with TRBD1 as a possible D gene (6 bases). V was clipped by 5 bases and J by 0 bases, with 20 bases between them. The CDR3 contains 19 residues. CDR1 and CDR2 from the germline V gene are SSHAT and FNYEAQ (reference sequence). For the CDR3, the DNA is TGTGCCAGCAGCCCTCTACAGGGAAGCTCCTCCTCTGGGGCCAACGTCCTGACTTTC. Translating it yields CASSPLQGSSSSGANVLTF.

The genes are TRBV2 and TRBJ2-7; 7 bases agree with TRBD2. CDR3 length: 14 residues. With 9 bases clipped from V and 2 bases from J, the junction kept 10 bases outside the gene matches. Germline CDR1 is SNHLY and CDR2 is FYNNEI. This CDR3 is CARGQSGAPYEQYF. CDR3 nucleotides: TGTGCCAGGGGTCAAAGCGGGGCCCCCTACGAGCAGTACTTC.

The chain is built from TRBV7-9 and TRBJ2-3; TRBD2 might be the D (6 bases). This CDR3 is 15 amino acids long. CDR1 is SEHNR and CDR2 is FQNEAQ in the germline V gene (reference sequence). The V gene lost 4 bases and the J gene lost 0 bases, with 11 bases spanning the gap. This CDR3 is CASSSIAVSTDTQYF. The CDR3 coding sequence is TGTGCCAGCAGCTCGATAGCGGTCAGCACAGATACGCAGTATTTT. The variable domain in full, completed from reference TRBV7-9 and TRBJ2-3, reads DTGVSQNPRHKITKRGQNVTFRCDPISEHNRLYWYRQTLGQGPEFLTYFQNEAQLEKSRLLSDRFSAERPKGSFSTLEIQRTEQGDSAMYLCASSSIAVSTDTQYFGPGTRLTVL.

The chain recombines TRBV11-2 with TRBJ2-5; TRBD2 matches 13 bases. V gave up 1 base and J gave up 3 bases; unmatched junction bases: 5. The CDR3 has 17 residues. CDR1 SGHAT and CDR2 FQNNGV come from the germline V gene. The CDR3 DNA reads TGTGCCAGCAGCTTAGGCGGGGGACTAGCGGGGAAAGAGACCCAGTACTTC. Amino acid sequence: CASSLGGGLAGKETQYF.

In this sample, this clone is medium-sized. The V call is TRBV7-9, the J call TRBJ1-4; the D is unclear. The CDR3 runs to 15 residues. The ends were cut back, 1 base at V and 12 bases at J, with 18 bases in the middle. Germline V CDR1 and CDR2: SEHNR, FQNEAQ (reference sequence). The CDR3 reads CASSLVVLGDSELFF. The CDR3 region has the DNA TGTGCCAGCAGCTTAGTGGTGCTCGGAGATTCTGAACTGTTTTTT.

This clone was counted between two and nine times. The chain has TRBV4-3 and TRBJ2-7; 8 bases are a match to TRBD1. V shed 7 bases, J shed 5 bases, and the junction held 7 bases outside the gene matches. This CDR3 contains 13 residues. The germline gives CDR1 LGHNA, CDR2 YSLEER. The CDR3 DNA reads TGCGCCAGCATCGGGCAGGGGGCCAACGAGCAGTACTTC. It yields the protein CASIGQGANEQYF.

This chain uses TRBV6-5 with TRBJ2-3; tentative D call: TRBD2 (5 bases). The CDR3 has 15 amino acids. Deletions cut 6 bases from V and 5 bases from J, with 18 bases between. Germline V gene lookup returns CDR1 MNHEY and CDR2 SVGAGI. The CDR3 coding sequence is TGTGCCAGCAGCCCCCCGGGGATTTCGAAAGATACGCAGTATTTT. It is translated as CASSPPGISKDTQYF.

V is TRBV27 and J is TRBJ2-1; D might be TRBD1 (5 bases). Between the trimmed V and J ends, which lost 5 bases and 6 bases, there was a span of 11 bases. Germline assignment: CDR1 MNHEY and CDR2 SMNVEV (reference sequence). There are 13 residues in the CDR3. In nucleotides, the CDR3 is TGTGCCAGCAGTCTAGATAGGGGCAATGAGCAGTTCTTC. Residues: CASSLDRGNEQFF.

V and J are TRBV13 and TRBJ2-7, with 7 positions matching TRBD1. Trimming took 5 bases from V and 1 from J; bases not matched to a gene: 5. This CDR3 has 14 amino acids. Germline V gives CDR1 PRHDT, CDR2 FYEKMQ (reference sequence). The CDR3 DNA follows: TGTGCCAGCAGCCTGGGGGACAGATCCTACGAGCAGTACTTC. Protein product: CASSLGDRSYEQYF.

The chain couples TRBV5-6 to TRBJ2-7; D is ambiguous. Germline assignment: CDR1 SGHDT and CDR2 YYEEEE. This CDR3 comprises 11 residues. Trimming shortened V by 2 bases and J by 3 bases, and 3 bases separated the two germline ends. The CDR3 coding sequence is TGTGCCAGCAGCTTCAGCTACGAGCAGTACTTC. Its translation is CASSFSYEQYF.

The chain employs TRBV6-6 and TRBJ2-5, with TRBD1 as a possible D gene (6 bases). Per the germline V gene, CDR1 is MNHNY and CDR2 is SVGAGI (reference sequence). Trimming shortened V by 4 bases and J by 10 bases, and 19 bases separated the two germline ends. CDR3 length: 14 amino acids. CDR3 protein: CASSSGTPVGSQYF. In nucleotides, the CDR3 is TGTGCCAGCAGTTCCGGGACACCGGTTGGAAGCCAGTACTTC.

This clone showed up just once. The rearrangement links TRBV19 to TRBJ1-2; D is undetermined. CDR3 size: 15 residues. V was pared by 3 bases and J by 0 bases, with 11 bases between. Germline-derived CDR1 and CDR2 are LNHDA and SQIVND (reference sequence). CDR3 DNA: TGTGCCAGTAGTATTATGGCGGGCGCTAACTATGGCTACACCTTC. Residues: CASSIMAGANYGYTF.

This clone has a single count. This sequence joins TRBV30 and TRBJ1-6; no clear D. Trimming removed 3 bases at V and 7 bases at J, with 7 bases between. CDR1 is GTSNPN and CDR2 is SVGIG in the germline V gene (reference sequence). CDR3 size: 12 residues. CDR3 nucleotides: TGTGCCTGGAGCGGGTGGAATTCACCCCTCCACTTT. It codes for CAWSGWNSPLHF.

The chain is built from TRBV4-2 and TRBJ2-2; 9 bases are shared with TRBD2. Germline V lookup: CDR1 LGHNA, CDR2 YNFKEQ. The V segment lost 8 bases and the J segment 2 bases; nucleotides outside the gene matches: 3. The CDR3 is 14 residues long. The CDR3 DNA sequence: TGTGCCAGCCTAGCGGGGTCAAACACCGGGGAGCTGTTTTTT. Translating it yields CASLAGSNTGELFF.

This clone occurred once. V gene TRBV5-4 combines with J gene TRBJ2-7; TRBD1 matches 8 bases. After removal of 4 bases from V and 3 bases from J, the junction contained 0 bases not matched to a gene. Germline V gives CDR1 SGHNT, CDR2 YYREEE (reference sequence). This CDR3 contains 12 residues. In DNA, the CDR3 is TGTGCCAGCAGCACAGGGGGCTACGAGCAGTACTTC. Amino acid sequence: CASSTGGYEQYF.